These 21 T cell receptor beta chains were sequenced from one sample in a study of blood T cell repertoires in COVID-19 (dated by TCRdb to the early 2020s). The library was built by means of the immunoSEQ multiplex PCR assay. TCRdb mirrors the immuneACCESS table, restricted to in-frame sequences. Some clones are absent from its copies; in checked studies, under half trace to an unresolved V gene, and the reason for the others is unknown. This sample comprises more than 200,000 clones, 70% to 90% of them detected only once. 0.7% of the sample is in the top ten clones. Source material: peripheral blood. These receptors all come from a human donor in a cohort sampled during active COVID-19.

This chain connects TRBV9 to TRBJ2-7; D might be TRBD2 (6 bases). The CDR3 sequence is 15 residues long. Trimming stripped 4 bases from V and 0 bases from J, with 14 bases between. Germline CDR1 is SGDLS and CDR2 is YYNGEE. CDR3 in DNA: TGTGCCAGCAGCCCGGGTGTCGGGAGCTCCTACGAGCAGTACTTC. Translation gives CASSPGVGSSYEQYF. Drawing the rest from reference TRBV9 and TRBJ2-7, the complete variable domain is DSGVTQTPKHLITATGQRVTLRCSPRSGDLSVYWYQQSLDQGLQFLIQYYNGEERAKGNILERFSAQQFPDLHSELNLSSLELGDSALYFCASSPGVGSSYEQYFGPGTRLTVT.

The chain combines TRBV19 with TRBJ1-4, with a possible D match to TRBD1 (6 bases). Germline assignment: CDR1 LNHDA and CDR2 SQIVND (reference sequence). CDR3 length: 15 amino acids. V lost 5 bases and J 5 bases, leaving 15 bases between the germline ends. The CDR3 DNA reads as TGTGCCAGTAGTCTTGAACAGGGACGGAATGAAAAACTGTTTTTT. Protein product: CASSLEQGRNEKLFF.

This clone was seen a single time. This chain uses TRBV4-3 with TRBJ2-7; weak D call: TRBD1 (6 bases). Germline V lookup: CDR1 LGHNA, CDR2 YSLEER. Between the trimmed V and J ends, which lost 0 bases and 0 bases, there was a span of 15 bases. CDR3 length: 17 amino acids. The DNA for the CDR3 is TGCGCCAGCAGCCAAGATCGGACCACAGGGTCCTCCTACGAGCAGTACTTC. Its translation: CASSQDRTTGSSYEQYF.

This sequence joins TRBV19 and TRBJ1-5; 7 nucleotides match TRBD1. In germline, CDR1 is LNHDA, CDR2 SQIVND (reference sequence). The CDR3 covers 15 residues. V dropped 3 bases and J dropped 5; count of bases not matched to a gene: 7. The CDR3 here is CASSMSGQVDQPQHF. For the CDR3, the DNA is TGTGCCAGTAGTATGTCCGGACAGGTCGATCAGCCCCAGCATTTT.

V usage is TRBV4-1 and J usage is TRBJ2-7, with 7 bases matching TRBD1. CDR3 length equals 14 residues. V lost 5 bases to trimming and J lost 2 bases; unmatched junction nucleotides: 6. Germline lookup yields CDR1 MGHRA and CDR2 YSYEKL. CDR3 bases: TGCGCCAGCAGCTACAGGGGCCGAACCTACGAGCAGTACTTC. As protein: CASSYRGRTYEQYF.

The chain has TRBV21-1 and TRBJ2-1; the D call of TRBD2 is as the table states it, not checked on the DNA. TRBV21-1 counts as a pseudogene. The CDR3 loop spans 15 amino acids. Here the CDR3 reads CAILGGRESYNEQFF. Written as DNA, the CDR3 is TGTGCCATCCTGGGTGGGCGGGAATCCTACAATGAGCAGTTCTTC.

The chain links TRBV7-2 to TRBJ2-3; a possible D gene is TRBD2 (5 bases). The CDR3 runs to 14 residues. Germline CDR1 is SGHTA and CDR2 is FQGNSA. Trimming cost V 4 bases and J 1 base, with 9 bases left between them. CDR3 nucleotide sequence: TGTGCCAGCAGCTCATGGGGAGGCACAGATACGCAGTATTTT. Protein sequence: CASSSWGGTDTQYF.

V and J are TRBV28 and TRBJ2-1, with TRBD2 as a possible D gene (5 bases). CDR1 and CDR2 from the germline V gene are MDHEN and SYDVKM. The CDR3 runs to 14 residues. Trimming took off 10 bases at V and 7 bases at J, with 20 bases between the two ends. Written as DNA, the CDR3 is TGTGCCACCCTTGGAGTAGTGGGAGTAAATGAGCAGTTCTTC. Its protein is CATLGVVGVNEQFF.

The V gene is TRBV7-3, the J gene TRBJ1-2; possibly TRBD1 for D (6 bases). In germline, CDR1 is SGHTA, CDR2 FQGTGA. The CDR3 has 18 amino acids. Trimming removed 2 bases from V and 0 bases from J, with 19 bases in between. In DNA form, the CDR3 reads TGTGCCAGCAGCTTAGGTTACGGACAGACCCAAGCTAACTATGGCTACACCTTC. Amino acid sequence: CASSLGYGQTQANYGYTF.

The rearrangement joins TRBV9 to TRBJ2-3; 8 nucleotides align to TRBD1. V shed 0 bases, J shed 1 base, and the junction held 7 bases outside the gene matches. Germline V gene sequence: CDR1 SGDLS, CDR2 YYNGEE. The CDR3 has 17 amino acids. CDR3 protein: CASSVGQGRTGTDTQYF. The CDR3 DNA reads TGTGCCAGCAGCGTAGGACAGGGGCGAACGGGCACAGATACGCAGTATTTT.

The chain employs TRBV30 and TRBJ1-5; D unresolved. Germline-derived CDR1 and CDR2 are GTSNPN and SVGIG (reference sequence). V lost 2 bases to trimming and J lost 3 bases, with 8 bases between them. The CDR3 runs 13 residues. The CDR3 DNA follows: TGTGCCTGGAGTTCCGGGAACAATCAGCCCCAGCATTTT. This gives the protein CAWSSGNNQPQHF. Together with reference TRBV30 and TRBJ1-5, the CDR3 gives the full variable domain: SQTIHQWPATLVQPVGSPLSLECTVEGTSNPNLYWYRQAAGRGLQLLFYSVGIGQISSEVPQNLSASRPQDRQFILSSKKLLLSDSGFYLCAWSSGNNQPQHFGDGTRLSIL.

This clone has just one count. The CDR3 DNA reads as TGTGCCAGTAGTTCAGATTTTGCTGAAGCTTTCTTT. Translated, it gives CASSSDFAEAFF. The rearrangement links TRBV19 to TRBJ1-1; D not resolved. CDR3 length equals 12 residues. V was trimmed by 5 bases and J by 6 bases, leaving 10 bases between them. Germline CDR1 LNHDA, CDR2 SQIVND (reference sequence).

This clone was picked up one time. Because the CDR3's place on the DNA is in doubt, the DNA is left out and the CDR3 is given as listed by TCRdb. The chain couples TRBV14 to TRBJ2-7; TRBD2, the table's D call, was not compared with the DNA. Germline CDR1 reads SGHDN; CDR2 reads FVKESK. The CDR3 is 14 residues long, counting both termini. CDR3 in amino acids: CASSQEVASGSMYF.

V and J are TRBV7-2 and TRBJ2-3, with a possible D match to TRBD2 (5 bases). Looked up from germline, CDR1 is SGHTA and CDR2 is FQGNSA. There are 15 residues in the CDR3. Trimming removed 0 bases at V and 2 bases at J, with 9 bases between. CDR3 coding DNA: TGTGCCAGCAGCTTAGCTAGCGCCAACACAGATACGCAGTATTTT. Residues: CASSLASANTDTQYF.

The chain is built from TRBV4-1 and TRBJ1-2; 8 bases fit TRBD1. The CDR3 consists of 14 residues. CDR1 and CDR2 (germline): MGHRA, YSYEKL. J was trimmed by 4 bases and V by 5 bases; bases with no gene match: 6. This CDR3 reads CASSKGGQVYGYTF. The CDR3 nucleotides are TGCGCCAGCAGCAAAGGGGGACAGGTCTATGGCTACACCTTC.

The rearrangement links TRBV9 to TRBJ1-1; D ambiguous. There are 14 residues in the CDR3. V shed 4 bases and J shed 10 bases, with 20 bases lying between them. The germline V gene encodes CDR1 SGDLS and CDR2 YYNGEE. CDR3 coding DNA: TGTGCCAGCAGCCCAGCTCTTGGTCGGGCGGGAGCTTTCTTT. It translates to CASSPALGRAGAFF.

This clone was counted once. CDR3 residues: CASSYTSGYHEKLFF. CDR3 bases: TGTGCCAGCAGTTACACCTCGGGGTACCATGAAAAACTGTTTTTT. This rearrangement joins TRBV6-2 or TRBV6-3 to TRBJ1-4, with D uncertain. The germline V gene has CDR1 MNHEY and CDR2 SVGEGT. Trimming removed 2 bases from V and 6 bases from J, with 13 bases in between. This CDR3 has 15 residues.

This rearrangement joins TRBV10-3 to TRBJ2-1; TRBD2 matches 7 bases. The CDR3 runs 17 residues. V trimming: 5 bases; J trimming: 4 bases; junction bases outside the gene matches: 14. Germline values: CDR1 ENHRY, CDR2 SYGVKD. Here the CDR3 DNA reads TGTGCCATCAGTCACCCCCCGCGGGAGATATCTTACAATGAGCAGTTCTTC. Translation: CAISHPPREISYNEQFF.

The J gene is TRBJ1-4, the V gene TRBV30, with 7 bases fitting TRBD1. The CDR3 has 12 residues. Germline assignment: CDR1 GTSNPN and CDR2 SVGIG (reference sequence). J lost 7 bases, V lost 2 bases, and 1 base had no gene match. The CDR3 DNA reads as TGTGCCTGGAGTTCAGGGGGTGAAAAACTGTTTTTT. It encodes CAWSSGGEKLFF. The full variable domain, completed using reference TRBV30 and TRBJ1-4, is SQTIHQWPATLVQPVGSPLSLECTVEGTSNPNLYWYRQAAGRGLQLLFYSVGIGQISSEVPQNLSASRPQDRQFILSSKKLLLSDSGFYLCAWSSGGEKLFFGSGTQLSVL.

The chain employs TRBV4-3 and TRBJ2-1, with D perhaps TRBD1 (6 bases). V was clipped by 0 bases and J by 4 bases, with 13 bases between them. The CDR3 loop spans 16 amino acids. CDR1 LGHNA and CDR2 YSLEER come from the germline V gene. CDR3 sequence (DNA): TGCGCCAGCAGCCAAGATTACCGACAGGCTTACAATGAGCAGTTCTTC. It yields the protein CASSQDYRQAYNEQFF.

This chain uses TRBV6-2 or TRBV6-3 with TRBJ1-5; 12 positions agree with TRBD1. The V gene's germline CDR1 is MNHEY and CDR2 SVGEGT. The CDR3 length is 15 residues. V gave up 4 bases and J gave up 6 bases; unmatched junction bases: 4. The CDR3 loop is CASSFGGQGAQPQHF. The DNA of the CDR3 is TGTGCCAGCAGTTTCGGGGGACAGGGGGCTCAGCCCCAGCATTTT.